Listed here are 10 T cell receptor beta chains from one sample, sequenced in a study of T-cell memory formation after mild COVID-19. Each CDR3 protein gets one entry after TCRdb re-called the 5' RACE reads with MiXCR. The sample includes over 400,000 distinct CDR3 sequences, 23% of them seen just once. The material sequenced was PBMCs or a T cell subset sorted from them (not recorded which). The origin of the receptors is an adult woman who had mild COVID-19 (a few samples of this study predate the infection). Cell type and time point are not known.

The chain links TRBV5-1 to TRBJ2-1; D call uncertain. V lost 1 base and J 1 base, leaving 9 bases between the germline ends. Germline CDR1 SGHRS, CDR2 YFSETQ. There are 15 residues in the CDR3. CDR3 nucleotide sequence: TGCGCCAGCAGCTTGTCGATCCAGTCCTACAATGAGCAGTTCTTC. Encoded protein: CASSLSIQSYNEQFF.

This clonotype was counted between two and nine times. The CDR3 spells CSARLTGAGNIQYF. The CDR3 coding sequence is TGCAGTGCTAGGCTTACGGGGGCCGGAAACATTCAGTACTTC. The chain is built from TRBV20-1 and TRBJ2-4, with D tentatively TRBD1 or TRBD2 (6 bases each). The CDR3 has 14 residues. The germline V gene encodes CDR1 DFQATT and CDR2 SNEGSKA (reference sequence). Trimming took off 3 bases at V and 6 bases at J, with 15 bases between the two ends.

This clonotype showed up just a few times. DNA for the CDR3: TGTGCCAGCAGTTCTCCGGGACAGAACGTTGCTGAAGCTTTCTTT. The encoded protein is CASSSPGQNVAEAFF. The V gene is TRBV28, the J gene TRBJ1-1, with 7 bases fitting TRBD1. The CDR3 contains 15 residues. The V segment lost 4 bases and the J segment 6 bases; nucleotides outside the gene matches: 11. CDR1 and CDR2 (germline): MDHEN, SYDVKM.

This clonotype was observed a few times. The chain carries TRBV19 and TRBJ2-7; perhaps D is TRBD1 or TRBD2 (5 bases each). Germline-derived CDR1 and CDR2 are LNHDA and SQIVND (reference sequence). CDR3 length equals 15 residues. The ends were cut back, 3 bases at V and 3 bases at J, with 15 bases in the middle. DNA of the CDR3: TGTGCCAGTAGTATCGTACGGGGACGGAGCTACGAGCAGTACTTC. This sequence encodes CASSIVRGRSYEQYF. The full variable domain, its missing parts supplied by reference TRBV19 and TRBJ2-7, is DGGITQSPKYLFRKEGQNVTLSCEQNLNHDAMYWYRQDPGQGLRLIYYSQIVNDFQKGDIAEGYSVSREKKESFPLTVTSAQKNPTAFYLCASSIVRGRSYEQYFGPGTRLTVT.

This clonotype was counted between two and nine times. This chain uses TRBV7-2 with TRBJ2-1; 7 positions agree with TRBD2. Looked up from germline, CDR1 is SGHTA and CDR2 is FQGNSA. This CDR3 is 15 amino acids long. V gave up 2 bases and J gave up 4 bases; unmatched junction bases: 5. CDR3 protein: CASSLRRGGYNEQFF. The CDR3 nucleotides are TGTGCCAGCAGCTTAAGGCGCGGGGGTTACAATGAGCAGTTCTTC.

This clonotype was counted a few times. The chain has TRBV7-3 and TRBJ1-6, with D possibly matching TRBD1 (6 bases). Germline V gives CDR1 SGHTA, CDR2 FQGTGA. The CDR3 extends over 14 amino acids. Between the trimmed V and J ends, which lost 4 bases and 12 bases, there was a span of 16 bases. CDR3 sequence (DNA): TGTGCCAGCAGCTCGGGACATAGGGGTGAACCCCTCCACTTT. The encoded protein is CASSSGHRGEPLHF.

J is TRBJ2-2 and V is TRBV7-3; no reliable D call. V lost 2 bases and J lost 2, with 9 bases in between. The CDR3 has 15 amino acids. Looked up from germline, CDR1 is SGHTA and CDR2 is FQGTGA. The CDR3 DNA follows: TGTGCCAGCAGCTTAGGTCAAATTAACACCGGGGAGCTGTTTTTT. As protein: CASSLGQINTGELFF. The variable domain in full, completed from reference TRBV7-3 and TRBJ2-2, reads GAGVSQTPSNKVTEKGKYVELRCDPISGHTALYWYRQSLGQGPEFLIYFQGTGAADDSGLPNDRFFAVRPEGSVSTLKIQRTERGDSAVYLCASSLGQINTGELFFGEGSRLTVL.

V and J are TRBV5-5 and TRBJ2-3; D ambiguous. Trimming stripped 6 bases from V and 1 base from J, with 12 bases between. This CDR3 has 14 residues. From germline, CDR1 is SGHKS and CDR2 YYEKEE (reference sequence). This CDR3 reads CASTETSRTDTQYF. DNA for the CDR3: TGTGCCAGCACCGAGACATCTCGCACAGATACGCAGTATTTT.

This clonotype was counted between two and nine times. The V gene is TRBV5-6, the J gene TRBJ2-1; D ambiguous. The CDR3 runs to 16 residues. The germline V gene encodes CDR1 SGHDT and CDR2 YYEEEE. Trimming took 2 bases from V and 2 from J, leaving 14 bases between them. CDR3 sequence reads: CASSFGTTLPYNEQFF. DNA for the CDR3: TGTGCCAGCAGCTTCGGTACTACACTTCCCTACAATGAGCAGTTCTTC.

This clonotype appeared a few times. The chain links TRBV3-1 to TRBJ2-1; D call uncertain. V lost 0 bases to trimming and J lost 0 bases, with 9 bases between them. This CDR3 comprises 16 residues. CDR1 is LGHDT and CDR2 is YNNKEL in the germline V gene (reference sequence). CDR3 amino acids: CASSQDLGFSYNEQFF. CDR3 in DNA: TGTGCCAGCAGCCAAGATCTCGGGTTCTCCTACAATGAGCAGTTCTTC.